This TCR beta chain was documented in a study of blood T cell repertoires in COVID-19. Method: immunoSEQ multiplex PCR; TCRdb's copy keeps in-frame clones and lacks some. The sample yields about 120,000 clones, 90% seen once. Germline CDR1 is SGDLS and CDR2 is YYNGEE. The CDR3 extends over 18 amino acids. The V gene end was trimmed by 0 bases and the J gene end by 5 bases; junction bases not matched to a gene: 13. The V gene is TRBV9, the J gene TRBJ1-4; 7 bases line up with TRBD1. The sequence came from a human donor with active COVID-19. The donor label of this sample is uncertain. The specimen sequenced was peripheral blood. CDR3 in amino acids: CASSVDPVGDSRNEKLFF. In nucleotides, the CDR3 is TGTGCCAGCAGCGTAGACCCGGTTGGGGACAGCCGAAATGAAAAACTGTTTTTT.